This T cell receptor (beta chain) was retrieved from a study of blood T cell repertoires in COVID-19. Study background: COVID-19 samples from acute and convalescent phases originated in the United States, Italy and Spain. In each case, the material was cDNA or gDNA derived from T cells, B-cell-depleted T cells, or PBMCs.

As processed by the authors: Reference gene primer amplification gave nucleated cell count estimates. Sequencing used immunoSEQ multiplex PCR; TCRdb keeps in-frame clones, though not all of them. The V and J calls and clone size are taken from that table; D and trimming were inferred from the DNA. Of about 370,000 clones listed, more than 70% are singletons. Seattle cases were enrolled at active infection and followed longitudinally. Germline-derived CDR1 and CDR2 are LGHNA and YNFKEQ. The CDR3 totals 14 residues. The germline V and J ends were trimmed by 5 bases and 0 bases, with 10 bases remaining between them.

The sequence came from a woman in her thirties with COVID-19, enrolled during active disease. Sequenced: peripheral blood. V gene TRBV4-2 combines with J gene TRBJ1-2, with TRBD1 as a possible D gene (5 bases). The CDR3 region is CASSAQGTNYGYTF. CDR3 sequence (DNA): TGTGCCAGCAGCGCTCAGGGAACTAACTATGGCTACACCTTC.